These 3 T cell receptor beta chains originate from one sample sequenced in a study of cytomegalovirus exposure and HLA in healthy donors. PCR involved 60 Vbeta and 13 Jbeta primers. Method: immunoSEQ multiplex PCR; TCRdb's copy keeps in-frame clones and lacks some. The sample shows approximately 100,000 clones, 75% to 80% of them seen only once. What was sequenced was PBMCs. These receptors were obtained from a middle-aged woman in good health and CMV-seropositive.

This clone appeared a few times. The chain has TRBV4-2 and TRBJ2-1, with D maybe TRBD2 (6 bases). V was shortened by 2 bases and J by 4 bases, with 12 bases between the two germline ends. The length of the CDR3 is 15 residues. Germline CDR1 LGHNA, CDR2 YNFKEQ. The CDR3 DNA reads TGTGCCAGCAGCCAAAGCGGGTCGGCATACAATGAGCAGTTCTTC. Encoded protein: CASSQSGSAYNEQFF.

This clone was picked up a small number of times. CDR3 DNA: TGTGCCAGCTCATCCCGGGACACGTCCAATCAGCCCCAGCATTTT. Amino acid sequence: CASSSRDTSNQPQHF. The chain joins TRBV18 to TRBJ1-5, with D possibly TRBD1 on 6 matching bases. The CDR3 is 15 residues long. Trimming cost V 5 bases and J 3 bases, with 14 bases left between them. Germline-derived CDR1 and CDR2 are KGHSH and LQKENI.

The table lists this clone with a few counts. This chain uses TRBV29-1 with TRBJ2-7, with a possible D match to TRBD2 (5 bases). This CDR3 contains 11 residues. V was shortened by 5 bases and J by 4 bases, with 9 bases between the two germline ends. CDR1 is SQVTM and CDR2 is ANQGSEA in the germline V gene. The CDR3 coding sequence is TGCAGCGTTACAGAGGGTTACGAGCAGTACTTC. Encoded protein: CSVTEGYEQYF.